The next 7 T cell receptor beta chains were all read from a single sample in a study of blood T cell repertoires in COVID-19. Profiled with immunoSEQ multiplex PCR; TCRdb holds only in-frame clones, not every one. The table shows over 200,000 clones, with around four fifths occurring only once. Sequenced: peripheral blood. These receptors were obtained from a man aged 35 to 55 with acute or convalescent COVID-19.

The chain recombines TRBV5-1 with TRBJ1-1, with no clear D. This CDR3 spans 14 amino acids. The germline V and J ends were trimmed by 3 bases and 2 bases, with 11 bases remaining between them. Germline lookup yields CDR1 SGHRS and CDR2 YFSETQ. The CDR3 protein is CASSSRRQNTEAFF. The CDR3 DNA is TGCGCCAGCAGCTCCCGCAGACAAAACACTGAAGCTTTCTTT.

The chain combines TRBV19 with TRBJ1-5; a possible D gene is TRBD1 (6 bases). The germline V and J ends were trimmed by 6 bases and 1 base, with 13 bases remaining between them. From germline, CDR1 is LNHDA and CDR2 SQIVND (reference sequence). The CDR3 runs 15 residues. The CDR3 DNA sequence: TGTGCCAGTAGGGGAGGGGGATCCAGCAATCAGCCCCAGCATTTT. It codes for CASRGGGSSNQPQHF.

The V and J genes are TRBV6-5 and TRBJ2-7, with TRBD1 matching over 11 bases. The CDR3 is 15 residues long. J gave up 6 bases and V 0 bases, and 4 bases lay outside the gene matches. The germline CDR1 and CDR2 sequences are MNHEY and SVGAGI. The CDR3 spells CASSYSRGTGGEQYF. The CDR3 DNA is TGTGCCAGCAGTTACTCGAGAGGGACAGGGGGCGAGCAGTACTTC.

The genes are TRBV4-2 and TRBJ2-2; no firm D call. The CDR3 is 14 residues long. The V end lost 1 base, the J end lost 4 bases, and 7 bases lay between the germline ends. CDR1 LGHNA and CDR2 YNFKEQ come from the germline V gene. CDR3: CASSQVLSTGELFF. In DNA, the CDR3 is TGTGCCAGCAGCCAAGTCCTCAGCACCGGGGAGCTGTTTTTT.

The chain recombines TRBV4-1 with TRBJ2-2, with 9 bases identical to TRBD1. Germline V CDR1 and CDR2: MGHRA, YSYEKL. The length of the CDR3 is 15 residues. Trimming cost V 8 bases and J 6 bases; bases outside gene matches: 10. CDR3 sequence reads: CASLRDRVIAGELFF. As DNA, the CDR3 is TGCGCCAGCCTCCGGGACAGGGTAATCGCCGGGGAGCTGTTTTTT.

This sequence joins TRBV5-1 and TRBJ2-2; 11 positions agree with TRBD1. CDR3 size: 15 residues. The germline CDR1 and CDR2 sequences are SGHRS and YFSETQ. V was pared by 4 bases and J by 7 bases, with 6 bases of the junction left unmatched. The CDR3 DNA is TGCGCCAGCAGCCGCGGACAGGGGGCTGGCGGGGAGCTGTTTTTT. Its protein product is CASSRGQGAGGELFF.

Concerning this clone itself: Other DNA variants within this sample encode the same CDR3. This chain links TRBV5-1 with TRBJ2-7; possible D gene TRBD2, 6 bases. The CDR3 sequence is 12 residues long. Trimming took off 0 bases at V and 6 bases at J, with 7 bases between the two ends. The germline gives CDR1 SGHRS, CDR2 YFSETQ. CDR3 amino acids: CASSLVGGEQYF. CDR3 DNA: TGCGCCAGCAGCTTGGTCGGGGGCGAGCAGTACTTC.